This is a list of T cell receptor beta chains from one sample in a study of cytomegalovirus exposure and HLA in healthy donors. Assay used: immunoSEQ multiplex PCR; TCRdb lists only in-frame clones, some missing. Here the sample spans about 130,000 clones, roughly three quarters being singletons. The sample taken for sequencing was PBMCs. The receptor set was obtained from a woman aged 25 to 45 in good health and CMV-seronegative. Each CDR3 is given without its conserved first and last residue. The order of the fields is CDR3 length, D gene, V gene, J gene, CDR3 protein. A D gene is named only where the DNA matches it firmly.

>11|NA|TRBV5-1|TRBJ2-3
ASSSSRTDTQY
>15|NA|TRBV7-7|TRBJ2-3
ASSPWDHRGGADTQY
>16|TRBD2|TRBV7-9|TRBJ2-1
ASSLGTSGGASYNEQF
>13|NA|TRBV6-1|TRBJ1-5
ASILGVEPDQPQH
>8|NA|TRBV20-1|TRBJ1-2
SASDRVYT
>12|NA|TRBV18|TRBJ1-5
ASSPGPGDQPQH
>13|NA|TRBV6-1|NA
ASSESNSFSYEQY
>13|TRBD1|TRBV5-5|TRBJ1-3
ASSPRTGSGNTIY
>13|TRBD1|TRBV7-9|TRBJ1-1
SSSPGQGGGTEAF
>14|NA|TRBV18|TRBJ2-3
ASSPPNAARTDTQY